This TCR beta chain was captured in a study of technical replicates of blood from several donors (dated by TCRdb to 2015 to 2018). Library creation used the immunoSEQ multiplex PCR assay. What TCRdb holds here is the immuneACCESS table cut down to in-frame rearrangements. Part of the clones is not present; checked against another copy, under half of the missing clones reflect an unresolved V gene, and the others are unexplained. The sample records 87,000 or so clones, about 90% of which are singletons. The leading ten clones occupy approximately 0.25% of the sample. V ends up 3 bases short and J 9 bases short, with an unmatched junction base count of 8. CDR1 and CDR2, looked up from the germline V gene (reference sequence), are PRHDT and FYEKMQ. The CDR3, cysteine through phenylalanine, is 14 amino acids long. The entry retains the CDR3 DNA only, 42 bases that are in frame from base 1. Remarks on this clone: Its antigen specificity is not known. The record has no base qualities; no much larger clone is one base away.

The specimen was T cells isolated from PBMCs. The sequence was collected from a human donor in good health. The sequence links TRBV13 to TRBJ2-7; TRBD1 lines up with 10 middle nucleotides. The CDR3 reads as follows: CASSLTGGLSGQYF. The DNA reads as follows: TGTGCCAGCAGCTTGACAGGGGGCTTATCAGGGCAGTACTTC.